Listed below are T cell receptor beta chains from one sample, sequenced in a study of blood T cells in healthy people across ages. TCRdb re-called the 5' RACE reads through MiXCR, storing one row per CDR3 protein. Counted here are over 950,000 distinct CDR3 sequences, around 54% occurring once; the ten biggest clones make up over 20%. Specimen: blood. The source of these receptors is a woman aged 55 to 70 in good health. Both conserved end residues are part of each CDR3. D genes are given only for firm matches. Clone size is shown for a subset of rows, as once, few, many or a class of expanded clone.

abundance,v_gene,d_gene,j_gene,CDR3nt,CDR3aa
.,TRBV6-5,.,TRBJ1-5,TGTGCCAGCAGTTACGGGACGGCTCAGCCCCAGCATTTT,CASSYGTAQPQHF
.,TRBV5-1,TRBD2,TRBJ2-7,TGCGCCTGCAGCCCTTTGACTAGCAGCGAGCAGTACTTC,CACSPLTSSEQYF
few,TRBV7-2,.,TRBJ2-3,TGTGCCAGCAGCCCCGAGCTGAGGAGCACAGATACGCAGTATTTT,CASSPELRSTDTQYF
few,TRBV7-9,.,TRBJ1-4,TGTGCCAGCAGTTTCTCTCGGACTGCAACCCTTGATGAAAAACTGTTTTTT,CASSFSRTATLDEKLFF
once,TRBV7-2,TRBD2,TRBJ2-7,TGTGCCAGCAGCTTTGGGACTAGCGGGAGGGCGTTGGAGCAGTACTTC,CASSFGTSGRALEQYF
.,TRBV20-1,TRBD2,TRBJ2-1,TGCAGTGGGCTAGCGGGAGTTGGGGGGCAGTTCTTC,CSGLAGVGGQFF
few,TRBV29-1,.,TRBJ2-5,TGCAGCGTTGGGCAGGTCCAAGAGACCCAGTACTTC,CSVGQVQETQYF
.,TRBV4-1,.,TRBJ2-5,TGCGCCAGCAACCAAAGAGGGGAGACCCAGTACTTC,CASNQRGETQYF
.,TRBV28,.,TRBJ2-7,TGTGCCAGCAGGCTTCAGGGGTACGAGCAGTACTTC,CASRLQGYEQYF
many,TRBV4-3,TRBD2,TRBJ2-5,TGCGCCAGCAGCCAAGATCGAAGCGGGAGTCCCCGGCGAGAGACCCAGTACTTC,CASSQDRSGSPRRETQYF
.,TRBV7-9,.,TRBJ2-7,TGTGCCAGCAGCTCCGAGGGGGGCGAGCAGTACTTC,CASSSEGGEQYF
.,TRBV20-1,.,TRBJ2-5,TGCAGTGCTAGAACGGGCGAAGCGACCCAGTACTTC,CSARTGEATQYF
few,TRBV7-9,TRBD2,TRBJ2-1,TGTGCCAGCAGCTTAAGACTAGCGGGAGACAATGAGCAGTTCTTC,CASSLRLAGDNEQFF
.,TRBV6-6,.,TRBJ2-5,TGTGCCAGCACCACTGAGGGTCAAGAGACCCAGTACTTC,CASTTEGQETQYF
few,TRBV25-1,.,TRBJ1-6,TGTGCCAGCAGTTGGGCTGAGAATTCACCCCTCCACTTT,CASSWAENSPLHF
few,TRBV9,TRBD2,TRBJ2-7,TGTGCCACCATTAGCGGGAGAATATCGACCTACGAGCAGTACTTC,CATISGRISTYEQYF
.,TRBV4-1,.,TRBJ1-4,TGCGCCAGCAGCCAAGATAGTGGACAGAACCCAAATGAAAAACTGTTTTTT,CASSQDSGQNPNEKLFF
.,TRBV2,TRBD1,TRBJ2-5,TGTGCCAGCAAGACAGGGGACCAAGAGACCCAGTACTTC,CASKTGDQETQYF
few,TRBV7-9,TRBD1,TRBJ2-7,TGTGCCAGCAGCTTGGGATGGACAGGGGACTACGAGCAGTACTTC,CASSLGWTGDYEQYF
.,TRBV11-2,TRBD1,TRBJ2-7,TGTGCCAGCAGCTTAGAGGGGGACAGGGGTTCCTACGAGCAGTACTTC,CASSLEGDRGSYEQYF
.,TRBV18,.,TRBJ2-3,TGTGCCAGCTCACCCGATGTGATTAGCGGAGGCACAGATACGCAGTATTTT,CASSPDVISGGTDTQYF
.,TRBV3-1,TRBD2,TRBJ2-1,TGTGCCAGCAGCTACGGAGGAGTGCGGGAGCATGAGCAGTTCTTC,CASSYGGVREHEQFF
.,TRBV6-6,.,TRBJ2-3,TGTGCCAGCAGTTCCCGGTCCTTCTACAGCGCAGATACGCAGTATTTT,CASSSRSFYSADTQYF
few,TRBV15,.,TRBJ1-2,TGTGCCACCAGCAGAAGTAGGCAGTCGTATGGCTACACCTTC,CATSRSRQSYGYTF
few,TRBV10-3,TRBD1,TRBJ1-2,TGTGCCATCAGTGGACAGGGCGGGGACTATGGCTACACCTTC,CAISGQGGDYGYTF
.,TRBV20-1,TRBD2,TRBJ2-5,TGCAGTGCTAGTAGACTAGCGGGAGGGTATGAGACCCAGTACTTC,CSASRLAGGYETQYF
.,TRBV4-1,TRBD2,TRBJ2-3,TGCGCCGCAGGAAATCTGGGAGCGGGATCCACAGATACGCAGTATTTT,CAAGNLGAGSTDTQYF
.,TRBV9,TRBD1,TRBJ2-7,TGTGCCAGCAGCGTAGCTACAGGGGGTTTCTACGAGCAGTACTTC,CASSVATGGFYEQYF
few,TRBV18,.,TRBJ1-2,TGTGCCAGCTCACCTACTGGATCTGCCCAGTCATATGGCTACACCTTC,CASSPTGSAQSYGYTF
few,TRBV20-1,TRBD2,TRBJ2-5,TGCAGTGCTAGACTAGCGGGAGCTCTTAAAGGAAAGACCCAGTACTTC,CSARLAGALKGKTQYF
.,TRBV4-3,TRBD2,TRBJ2-3,TGCGCCAGCAGCCCCGGACTAGCGGGAGCTTGGGGCACAGATACGCAGTATTTT,CASSPGLAGAWGTDTQYF
.,TRBV6-5,.,TRBJ2-7,TGTGCCAGCAGTTACTCGAAGGGGACTCTCCCCTACGAGCAGTACTTC,CASSYSKGTLPYEQYF
.,TRBV12-3/TRBV12-4,TRBD2,TRBJ2-1,TGTGCCAGCAGCATCCTAGCGGGAGCTGTAAATGAGCAGTTCTTC,CASSILAGAVNEQFF